The rows below give T cell receptor beta chains drawn from one sample of a study of blood T cells in healthy people across ages. One entry per CDR3 protein results from TCRdb running MiXCR on the 5' RACE reads. The sample includes 1,800,000 or so distinct CDR3 sequences, approximately 40% of them seen just once. Sequenced material: blood. These receptor sequences come from a human donor in good health. Both conserved end residues are part of each CDR3.

TRBV7-2	TRBJ2-3	CASSLMYPDTQYF
TRBV18	TRBJ1-5	CASSGTVLGRRYSNQPQHF
TRBV7-2	TRBJ1-6	CASSLHGQGSSPRHF
TRBV13	TRBJ2-1	CASTSTGESYNEQFF
TRBV30	TRBJ1-6	CAWARSRYNSPLHF
TRBV7-2	TRBJ1-1	CASSFARSVREAFF
TRBV12-3/TRBV12-4	TRBJ2-1	CASTRGAANNEQFF
TRBV5-1	TRBJ2-7	CASSLDRQYEQYF
TRBV3-1	TRBJ1-4	CASSHEGHNEKLFF
TRBV24-1	TRBJ2-3	CATRETSGFTDTQYF
TRBV4-1	TRBJ2-7	CASSPESDRVYEQYF
TRBV2	TRBJ1-2	CASIESNYGYTF
TRBV11-2	TRBJ1-5	CASSLGQGGFNQPQHF
TRBV20-1	TRBJ1-2	CSANLGSFDYGYTF
TRBV24-1	TRBJ2-2	CATSDLHSRGENTGELFF
TRBV3-1	TRBJ2-3	CASSQLVGLGVFSDTQYF
TRBV6-5	TRBJ2-7	CASSYDLVSSYNEQYF
TRBV4-1	TRBJ2-2	CASSPSSAALELFF
TRBV20-1	TRBJ2-1	CSAREPGPDDEQFF
TRBV21-1	TRBJ2-1	CASSKRRRPGLCCGDECNEQFF
TRBV28	TRBJ2-5	CASKAGHQETQYF
TRBV29-1	TRBJ2-7	CSVAAANSYEQYF
TRBV6-2/TRBV6-3	TRBJ2-7	CASSFATGLYEQYF
TRBV15	-	CATGRVTGEQYF
TRBV2	TRBJ2-1	CASGRGAGYNEQFF
TRBV6-5	TRBJ2-1	CASSYGTRAYNEQFF
TRBV12-3/TRBV12-4	TRBJ2-2	CASSDRFTGELFF
TRBV3-1	TRBJ2-5	CASSQGAGNDAQYF
TRBV12-3/TRBV12-4	TRBJ1-2	CASSLSGARGYTF
TRBV12-3/TRBV12-4	TRBJ2-5	CASSPQGLDQETQYF
TRBV21-1	TRBJ1-2	CASSNYLCPQPNKTLGISGYTF
TRBV4-3	TRBJ2-4	CASSHGLGANIQYF
TRBV20-1	TRBJ2-1	CSARSTRGIPSYNEQFF
TRBV20-1	TRBJ2-1	CSASQRDASSYNEQFF
TRBV5-1	-	CASSPVTGGVYEQYF
TRBV5-1	TRBJ2-1	CASTGTSASSYNEQFF
TRBV4-2	TRBJ2-4	CASSWSREQDIQYF
TRBV20-1	TRBJ2-5	CSASRQGWESVTQYF
TRBV7-2	TRBJ1-5	CASSPLGQGGNQPQHF
TRBV10-3	TRBJ1-6	CAIGRDSPLHF
TRBV13	TRBJ2-1	CASSYRTGGLYNEQFF
TRBV7-7	TRBJ2-3	CASSSGPVADTQYF
TRBV6-1	TRBJ1-5	CASSEDGLNSNQPQHF
TRBV20-1	TRBJ1-2	CGASRSNNYGYTF
TRBV4-2	TRBJ1-1	CASSQDYGPEAFF
TRBV4-1	TRBJ2-7	CASSAQSGGAYEQYF
TRBV21-1	TRBJ1-6	CASNQPGHRSSYNSPLHF
TRBV4-1	TRBJ2-3	CASSPAISLRGPTDTQYF
TRBV12-1	TRBJ2-6	CASTLPARSFSGANVLTF
TRBV4-3	TRBJ2-3	CASSHRLASADTQYF
TRBV20-1	TRBJ2-1	CSARYLGEQFF
TRBV25-1	TRBJ2-6	CASSVALTSGANVLTF
TRBV12-3/TRBV12-4	TRBJ2-3	CASKLSGADPTDTQYF
TRBV5-4	TRBJ1-3	CASRADNSLTNTIYF